A single T cell receptor beta chain is shown here with its context. Its antigen is still unknown. No per-base quality is available; no much larger clone lies one base away. This specimen belongs to a study of OX40 agonist ivuxolimab in advanced cancers. General notes on the study: Ivuxolimab was a fully human IgG2 agonistic monoclonal antibody targeting the costimulatory receptor OX40 (CD134). Partial responses occurred in three dose-escalation patients, of whom one had hepatocellular carcinoma and two had cutaneous melanoma. The monotherapy dose-escalation portion (N of about 49 patients) of the phase I ivuxolimab trial is reported in the paper. The point of sequencing TCRbeta in the periphery was to test whether ivuxolimab changed TCR sequence diversity and drove clonal T-cell expansion. The dose-escalation cohort was around 84% male with a mean age of about 60 years, ranging from roughly 20 to 85. Of the approximately 50 patients in dose escalation, about 19 had hepatocellular carcinoma, around 15 had melanoma, 9 had renal cell carcinoma and 9 had head and neck cancer. Intravenous ivuxolimab was administered to patients every 2 weeks at six dose levels: 0.01, 0.1, 0.3, 1.5, 3 and 10 mg/kg. Patients were allowed to have had prior anti-PD-1, anti-PD-L1 or anti-CTLA-4 therapy, and 40% of the dose-escalation patients had previously received checkpoint inhibitors.

The CDR3 runs 16 residues from the cysteine to the phenylalanine. The only DNA kept is the CDR3, 48 bases in frame from the first base. CDR1 and CDR2 are read off the germline V gene (reference sequence) as MNHEY and SMNVEV. V trim: 6 bases; J trim: 5 bases; unmatched bases: 12. To sequence the TCRbeta CDR3 region, genomic DNA was isolated from the sorted cells. The immunoSEQ Assay was used for sequencing of TCRbeta CDR3 regions. The clones in this table, taken by TCRdb from immuneACCESS, are in-frame only. Not every clone is retained; where verified, under half of the shortfall comes from an unresolved V gene, and the cause of the rest is unknown. Across this sample there are 20,000 or so clones, with under 90% seen only once. About 35% of the sample belongs to the ten largest clones. Patients with autoimmune disease history or receiving systemic immunosuppression were excluded from the trial. Peripheral blood for TCR sequencing was collected from all dose cohorts at baseline, on cycle 4 day 1, and on cycle 7 day 1. The samples were drawn from a first-in-human, open-label, multicenter phase I dose-escalation trial of ivuxolimab. Adults with locally advanced or metastatic head and neck squamous cell, hepatocellular, melanoma or renal cell carcinoma were enrolled in the trial. Before TCR sequencing, CD4+ T cells and CD8+ T cells were sorted from peripheral blood as separate populations.

General findings and caveats noted by the study authors: At doses from 0.1 to 3.0 mg/kg, clonal expansion was seen in both CD4+ and CD8+ blood T cells between baseline and week 6. Partial responders in the 0.1-3.0 mg/kg groups had among the lowest normalized peripheral clonal expansion, especially among CD8+ T cells. On average, CD8+ T cells showed more expanded clones than CD4+ T cells after ivuxolimab. Low levels of normalized T-cell clonal expansion were also seen in some patients who did not respond. The antigen specificity of the peripheral T cells that underwent clonal expansion was not determined.

The V and J genes are TRBV27 and TRBJ1-2; TRBD1 lines up with 10 middle nucleotides. Sequences were derived from CD4+ or CD8+ T cells sorted from blood, sampled in a trial of the OX40 agonist ivuxolimab. This sequence originates from an adult with an advanced solid tumor such as melanoma, head and neck, liver or kidney cancer. The CDR3 corresponds to CASRGQGEWSRYGYTF. The DNA sequence is given as TGTGCCAGCAGAGGACAGGGGGAATGGAGTCGTTATGGCTACACCTTC.